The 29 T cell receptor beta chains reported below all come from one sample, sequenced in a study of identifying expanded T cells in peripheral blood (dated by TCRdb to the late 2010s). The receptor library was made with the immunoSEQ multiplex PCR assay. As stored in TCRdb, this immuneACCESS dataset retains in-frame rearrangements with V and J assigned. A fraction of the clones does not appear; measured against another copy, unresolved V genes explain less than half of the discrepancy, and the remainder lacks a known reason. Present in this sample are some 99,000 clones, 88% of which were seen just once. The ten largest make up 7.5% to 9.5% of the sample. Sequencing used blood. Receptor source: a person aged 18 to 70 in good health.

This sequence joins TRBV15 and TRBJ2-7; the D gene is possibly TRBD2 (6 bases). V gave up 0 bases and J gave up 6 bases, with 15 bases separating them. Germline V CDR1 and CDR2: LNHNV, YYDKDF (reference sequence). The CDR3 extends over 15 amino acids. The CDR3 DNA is TGTGCCACCAGCAGAGATTACGGAGGGGAGGTCGAGCAGTACTTC. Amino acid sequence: CATSRDYGGEVEQYF.

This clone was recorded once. For the CDR3, the DNA is TGTGCCAGCGGGAAAACAGGGGGCGATTCACCCCTCCACTTT. Its translation is CASGKTGGDSPLHF. This sequence joins TRBV25-1 and TRBJ1-6; 9 nucleotides match TRBD1. Germline CDR1 MGHDK, CDR2 SYGVNS. With V trimmed by 8 bases and J by 8 bases, 7 bases remained unmatched. There are 14 residues in the CDR3.

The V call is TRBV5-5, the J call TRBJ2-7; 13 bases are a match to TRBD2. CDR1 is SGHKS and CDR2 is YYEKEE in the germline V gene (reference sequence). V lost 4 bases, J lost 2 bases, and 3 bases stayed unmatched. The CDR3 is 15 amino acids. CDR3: CASSEGLAGAYEQYF. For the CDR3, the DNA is TGTGCCAGCAGCGAAGGACTAGCGGGAGCCTACGAGCAGTACTTC. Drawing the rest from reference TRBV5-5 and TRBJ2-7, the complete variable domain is DAGVTQSPTHLIKTRGQQVTLRCSPISGHKSVSWYQQVLGQGPQFIFQYYEKEERGRGNFPDRFSARQFPNYSSELNVNALLLGDSALYLCASSEGLAGAYEQYFGPGTRLTVT.

CDR3 nucleotides: TGTGCCAGCAGCTTAGAGGGAGGGGTAGCAGATACGCAGTATTTT. Residues: CASSLEGGVADTQYF. V and J are TRBV7-6 and TRBJ2-3; 7 bases fit TRBD2. The CDR3 contains 15 residues. V gave up 1 base and J gave up 4 bases; unmatched junction bases: 5. Germline CDR1 reads SGHVS; CDR2 reads FNYEAQ.

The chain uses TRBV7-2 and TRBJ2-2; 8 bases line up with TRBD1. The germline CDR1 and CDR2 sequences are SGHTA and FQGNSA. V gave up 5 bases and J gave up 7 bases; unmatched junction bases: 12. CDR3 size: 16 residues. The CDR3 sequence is CASSQGTGFTGGELFF. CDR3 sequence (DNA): TGTGCCAGCAGCCAGGGGACAGGCTTTACGGGCGGGGAGCTGTTTTTT.

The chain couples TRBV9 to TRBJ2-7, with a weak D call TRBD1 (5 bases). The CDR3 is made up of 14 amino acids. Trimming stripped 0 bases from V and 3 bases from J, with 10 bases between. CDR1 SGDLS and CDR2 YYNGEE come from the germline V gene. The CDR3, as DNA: TGTGCCAGCAGCGTAGCCGCGCAGGGCTACGAGCAGTACTTC. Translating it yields CASSVAAQGYEQYF. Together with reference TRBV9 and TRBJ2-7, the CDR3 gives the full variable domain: DSGVTQTPKHLITATGQRVTLRCSPRSGDLSVYWYQQSLDQGLQFLIQYYNGEERAKGNILERFSAQQFPDLHSELNLSSLELGDSALYFCASSVAAQGYEQYFGPGTRLTVT.

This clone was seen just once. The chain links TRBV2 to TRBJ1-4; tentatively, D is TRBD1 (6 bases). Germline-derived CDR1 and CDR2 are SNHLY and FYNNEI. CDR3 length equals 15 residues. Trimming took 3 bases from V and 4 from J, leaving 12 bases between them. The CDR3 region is CASSDRTANNEKLFF. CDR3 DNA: TGTGCCAGCAGTGACAGGACAGCCAATAATGAAAAACTGTTTTTT.

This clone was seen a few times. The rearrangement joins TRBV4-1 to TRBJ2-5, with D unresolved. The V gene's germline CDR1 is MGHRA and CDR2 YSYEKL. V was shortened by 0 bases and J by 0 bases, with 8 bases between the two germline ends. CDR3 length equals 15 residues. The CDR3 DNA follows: TGCGCCAGCAGCCAAGATCCCACAGACCAAGAGACCCAGTACTTC. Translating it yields CASSQDPTDQETQYF.

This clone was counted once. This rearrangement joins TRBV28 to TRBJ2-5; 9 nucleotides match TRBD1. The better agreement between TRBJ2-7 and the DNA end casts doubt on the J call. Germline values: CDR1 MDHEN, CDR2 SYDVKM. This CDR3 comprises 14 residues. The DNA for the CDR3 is TGTGCCGGTAGCCCTCATACAGGGGGCCACGAGCAGTACTTC. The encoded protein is CAGSPHTGGHEQYF.

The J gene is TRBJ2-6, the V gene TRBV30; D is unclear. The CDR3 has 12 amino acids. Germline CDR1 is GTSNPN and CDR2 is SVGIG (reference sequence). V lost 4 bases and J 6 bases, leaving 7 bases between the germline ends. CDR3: CAWNLLANVLTF. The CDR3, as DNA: TGTGCCTGGAATCTTTTGGCCAACGTCCTGACTTTC.

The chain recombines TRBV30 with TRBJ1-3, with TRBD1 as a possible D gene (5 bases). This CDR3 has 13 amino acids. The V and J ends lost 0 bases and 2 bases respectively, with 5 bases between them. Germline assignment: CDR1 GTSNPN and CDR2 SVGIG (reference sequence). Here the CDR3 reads CAWSVRAGNTIYF. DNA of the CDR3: TGTGCCTGGAGTGTCAGGGCTGGAAACACCATATATTTT. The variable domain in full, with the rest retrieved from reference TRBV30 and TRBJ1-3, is SQTIHQWPATLVQPVGSPLSLECTVEGTSNPNLYWYRQAAGRGLQLLFYSVGIGQISSEVPQNLSASRPQDRQFILSSKKLLLSDSGFYLCAWSVRAGNTIYFGEGSWLTVV.

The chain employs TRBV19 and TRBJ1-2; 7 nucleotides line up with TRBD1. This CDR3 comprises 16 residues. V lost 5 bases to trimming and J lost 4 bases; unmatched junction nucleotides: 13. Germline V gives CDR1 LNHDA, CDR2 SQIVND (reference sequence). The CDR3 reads CASSPPRTGSIYGYTF. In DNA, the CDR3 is TGTGCCAGTAGTCCCCCCCGGACAGGATCTATCTATGGCTACACCTTC.

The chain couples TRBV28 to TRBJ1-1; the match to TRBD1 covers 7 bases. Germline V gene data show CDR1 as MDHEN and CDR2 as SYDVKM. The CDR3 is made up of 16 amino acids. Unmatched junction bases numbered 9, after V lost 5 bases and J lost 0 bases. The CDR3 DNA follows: TGTGCCAGCAGTATAAGACAGGGAATAATGAACACTGAAGCTTTCTTT. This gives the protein CASSIRQGIMNTEAFF.

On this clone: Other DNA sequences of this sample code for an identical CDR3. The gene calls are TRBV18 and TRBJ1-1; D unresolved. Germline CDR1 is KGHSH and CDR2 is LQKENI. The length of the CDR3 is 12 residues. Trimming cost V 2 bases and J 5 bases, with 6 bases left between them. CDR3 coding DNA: TGTGCCAGCTCACCAACGGGGACTGAAGCTTTCTTT. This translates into CASSPTGTEAFF.

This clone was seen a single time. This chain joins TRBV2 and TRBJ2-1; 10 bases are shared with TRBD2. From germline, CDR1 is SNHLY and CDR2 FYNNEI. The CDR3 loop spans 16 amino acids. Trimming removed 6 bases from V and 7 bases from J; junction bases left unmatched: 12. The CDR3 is CASRAYSSGGYNEQFF. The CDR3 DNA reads TGTGCCAGCAGGGCATATTCTAGCGGGGGTTATAATGAGCAGTTCTTC.

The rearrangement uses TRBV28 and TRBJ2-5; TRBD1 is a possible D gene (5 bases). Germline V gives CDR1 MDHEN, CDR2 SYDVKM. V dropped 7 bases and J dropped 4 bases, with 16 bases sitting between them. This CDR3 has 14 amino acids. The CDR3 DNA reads TGTGCCAGCATCCCAGGGCTAGACGGAGAGACCCAGTACTTC. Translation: CASIPGLDGETQYF.

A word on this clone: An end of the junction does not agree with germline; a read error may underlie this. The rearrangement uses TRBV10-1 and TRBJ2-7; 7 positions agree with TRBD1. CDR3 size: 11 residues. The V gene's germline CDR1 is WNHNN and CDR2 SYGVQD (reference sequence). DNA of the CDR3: TGTGCCATCAGTTACAGGGGCGAGCAGTACTTC. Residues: CAISYRGEQYF.

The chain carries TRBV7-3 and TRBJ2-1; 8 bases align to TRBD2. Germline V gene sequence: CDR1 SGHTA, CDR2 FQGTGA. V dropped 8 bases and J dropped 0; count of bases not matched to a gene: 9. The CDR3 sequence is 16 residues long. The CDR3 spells CASRDTGGSSYNEQFF. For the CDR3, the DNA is TGTGCCAGCCGGGACACGGGGGGGAGCTCCTACAATGAGCAGTTCTTC.

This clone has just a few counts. This CDR3 reads CASSQDWQNSPLHF. The CDR3 bases are TGTGCCAGCAGCCAAGATTGGCAGAATTCACCCCTCCACTTT. The J gene is TRBJ1-6, the V gene TRBV4-2; D is ambiguous. V lost 0 bases to trimming and J lost 7 bases, with 7 bases between them. In germline, CDR1 is LGHNA, CDR2 YNFKEQ. The CDR3 totals 14 residues.

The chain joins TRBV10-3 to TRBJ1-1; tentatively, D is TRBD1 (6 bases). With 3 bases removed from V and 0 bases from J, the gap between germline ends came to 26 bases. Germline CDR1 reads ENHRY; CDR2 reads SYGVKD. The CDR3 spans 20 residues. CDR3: CAISDRLPKAGGQMNTEAFF. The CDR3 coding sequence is TGTGCCATCAGTGACCGGCTCCCGAAAGCCGGGGGCCAGATGAACACTGAAGCTTTCTTT.

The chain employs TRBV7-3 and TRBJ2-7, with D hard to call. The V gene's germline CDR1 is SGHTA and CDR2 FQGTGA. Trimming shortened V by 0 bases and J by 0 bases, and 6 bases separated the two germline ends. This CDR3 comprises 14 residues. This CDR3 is CASSLTGGSYEQYF. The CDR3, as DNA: TGTGCCAGCAGCTTAACGGGTGGCTCCTACGAGCAGTACTTC. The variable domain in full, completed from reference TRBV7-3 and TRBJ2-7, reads GAGVSQTPSNKVTEKGKYVELRCDPISGHTALYWYRQSLGQGPEFLIYFQGTGAADDSGLPNDRFFAVRPEGSVSTLKIQRTERGDSAVYLCASSLTGGSYEQYFGPGTRLTVT.

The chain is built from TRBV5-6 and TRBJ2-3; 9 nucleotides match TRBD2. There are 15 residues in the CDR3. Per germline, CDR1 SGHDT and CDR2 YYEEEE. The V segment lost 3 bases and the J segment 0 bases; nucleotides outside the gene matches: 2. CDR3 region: CASSSGLASTDTQYF. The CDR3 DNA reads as TGTGCCAGCAGCTCGGGACTAGCTAGCACAGATACGCAGTATTTT.

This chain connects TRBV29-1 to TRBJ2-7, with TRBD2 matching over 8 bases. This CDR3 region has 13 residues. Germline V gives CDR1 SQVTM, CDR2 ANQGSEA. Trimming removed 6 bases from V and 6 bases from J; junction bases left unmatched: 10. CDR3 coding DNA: TGCAGCGTCAAAACGGGAGGGCCCTCCGAGCAGTACTTC. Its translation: CSVKTGGPSEQYF.

This CDR3 reads CASTAGVAQPQHF. In nucleotides, the CDR3 is TGTGCCAGCACCGCAGGGGTGGCTCAGCCCCAGCATTTT. The chain employs TRBV6-6 and TRBJ1-5; tentatively, D is TRBD1 (6 bases). The length of the CDR3 is 13 residues. Germline V gene data show CDR1 as MNHNY and CDR2 as SVGAGI (reference sequence). V was trimmed by 7 bases and J by 6 bases, leaving 13 bases between them.

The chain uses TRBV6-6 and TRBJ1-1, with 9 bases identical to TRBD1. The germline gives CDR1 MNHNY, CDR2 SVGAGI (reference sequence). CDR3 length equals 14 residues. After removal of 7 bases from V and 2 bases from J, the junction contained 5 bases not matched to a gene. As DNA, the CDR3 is TGTGCCAGCAATGGGGGACAGGGTAACACTGAAGCTTTCTTT. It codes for CASNGGQGNTEAFF.

CDR3 nucleotides: TGTGCCAGCAGACCGGACAGGGAACGTGGCTACACCTTC. Protein: CASRPDRERGYTF. V gene TRBV2 combines with J gene TRBJ1-2; 8 nucleotides agree with TRBD1. Germline CDR1 is SNHLY and CDR2 is FYNNEI. V lost 6 bases to trimming and J lost 7 bases; unmatched junction nucleotides: 7. There are 13 residues in the CDR3.

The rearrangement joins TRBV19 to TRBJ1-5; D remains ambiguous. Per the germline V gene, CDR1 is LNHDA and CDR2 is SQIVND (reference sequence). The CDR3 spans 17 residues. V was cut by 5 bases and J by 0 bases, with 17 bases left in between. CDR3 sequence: CASSAGRRRYSNQPQHF. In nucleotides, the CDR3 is TGTGCCAGTAGTGCGGGTCGACGGAGATATAGCAATCAGCCCCAGCATTTT.

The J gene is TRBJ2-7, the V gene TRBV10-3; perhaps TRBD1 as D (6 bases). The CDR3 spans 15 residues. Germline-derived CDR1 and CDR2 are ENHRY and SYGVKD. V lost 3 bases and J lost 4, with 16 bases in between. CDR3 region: CAISDSKTGLYEQYF. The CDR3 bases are TGTGCCATCAGTGACTCGAAAACAGGGTTGTACGAGCAGTACTTC.

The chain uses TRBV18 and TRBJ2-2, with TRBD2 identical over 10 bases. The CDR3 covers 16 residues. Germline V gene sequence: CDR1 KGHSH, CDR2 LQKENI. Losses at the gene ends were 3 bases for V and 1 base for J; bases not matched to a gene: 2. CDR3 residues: CASSPRTSGNTGELFF. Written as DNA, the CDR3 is TGTGCCAGCTCACCTCGGACTAGCGGGAACACCGGGGAGCTGTTTTTT.